This entry lists 13 T cell receptor beta chains sequenced from one sample in a study of shared clonotypes between healthy human individuals. Assay used: immunoSEQ multiplex PCR; TCRdb lists only in-frame clones, some missing. The sample records more than 1,200,000 clones, approximately 98.5% being singletons. Material: naive CD4+ T cells sorted from blood. Indicated subset: CD45RA+ positively selected. The source is a man in his thirties or forties in good health.

The chain links TRBV25-1 to TRBJ2-1; 12 bases agree with TRBD2. Germline CDR1 reads MGHDK; CDR2 reads SYGVNS. Trimming cost V 6 bases and J 7 bases; bases outside gene matches: 7. CDR3 length: 15 residues. For the CDR3, the DNA is TGTGCCAGCAGCCTAGCGGGAGGGCCGGGGAATGAGCAGTTCTTC. Protein product: CASSLAGGPGNEQFF.

The chain carries TRBV29-1 and TRBJ1-5; D call uncertain. The V gene's germline CDR1 is SQVTM and CDR2 ANQGSEA. This CDR3 has 15 amino acids. The V end was cut by 4 bases, the J end by 2 bases, with 15 bases between. The CDR3: CSVVWRLLGNQPQHF. The DNA for the CDR3 is TGCAGCGTTGTATGGCGACTTCTTGGCAATCAGCCCCAGCATTTT.

The chain is built from TRBV7-9 and TRBJ2-7, with TRBD2 matching 12 bases. Germline values: CDR1 SEHNR, CDR2 FQNEAQ (reference sequence). The CDR3 consists of 17 residues. J gave up 5 bases and V 5 bases, and 13 bases lay outside the gene matches. The CDR3 loop is CASSPIPSGRGRNEQYF. The CDR3 DNA is TGTGCCAGCAGCCCTATACCTAGCGGGAGGGGGCGGAACGAGCAGTACTTC.

This chain joins TRBV30 and TRBJ1-4, with D maybe TRBD1 (5 bases). This CDR3 comprises 19 residues. V lost 3 bases and J 4 bases, leaving 27 bases between the germline ends. Germline assignment: CDR1 GTSNPN and CDR2 SVGIG (reference sequence). For the CDR3, the DNA is TGTGCCTGGAGGGGGACGTTGACGGGGCAACGGCGAAGTAATGAAAAACTGTTTTTT. Translated, it gives CAWRGTLTGQRRSNEKLFF. Full variable domain (missing parts from reference TRBV30 and TRBJ1-4): SQTIHQWPATLVQPVGSPLSLECTVEGTSNPNLYWYRQAAGRGLQLLFYSVGIGQISSEVPQNLSASRPQDRQFILSSKKLLLSDSGFYLCAWRGTLTGQRRSNEKLFFGSGTQLSVL.

This clone was seen only once. CDR3 protein: CASSATDQETQYF. CDR3 DNA: TGTGCCAGCAGTGCCACAGATCAAGAGACCCAGTACTTC. V and J are TRBV6-6 and TRBJ2-5; D gene ambiguous. Germline V gene data show CDR1 as MNHNY and CDR2 as SVGAGI (reference sequence). The CDR3 is 13 residues long. Deletions cut 5 bases from V and 2 bases from J, with 9 bases between.

In DNA form, the CDR3 reads TGCGCCAGCAGCTTAGGCCAGGGGACCCCTATGTATGGCTACACCTTC. Protein sequence: CASSLGQGTPMYGYTF. The J gene is TRBJ1-2, the V gene TRBV5-1; tentative D call: TRBD1 (6 bases). Germline lookup yields CDR1 SGHRS and CDR2 YFSETQ. The CDR3 has 16 amino acids. V dropped 2 bases and J dropped 5 bases, with 19 bases sitting between them.

This clone was counted a single time. The chain links TRBV27 to TRBJ2-1, with 8 positions matching TRBD2. The germline CDR1 and CDR2 sequences are MNHEY and SMNVEV (reference sequence). The CDR3 length is 18 residues. Trimming removed 5 bases from V and 0 bases from J; junction bases left unmatched: 12. The CDR3 reads CASSITTSVRSSYNEQFF. In nucleotides, the CDR3 is TGTGCCAGCAGTATAACGACTAGCGTAAGAAGCTCCTACAATGAGCAGTTCTTC.

The CDR3 protein is CASRRTANQPQHF. The DNA for the CDR3 is TGTGCCAGCAGAAGGACAGCTAATCAGCCCCAGCATTTT. The chain combines TRBV28 with TRBJ1-5; D perhaps matches TRBD1 (6 bases). The CDR3 sequence is 13 residues long. Trimming took 6 bases from V and 4 from J, leaving 10 bases between them. The germline V gene encodes CDR1 MDHEN and CDR2 SYDVKM.

The chain has TRBV2 and TRBJ1-4; D uncertain. Germline CDR1 SNHLY, CDR2 FYNNEI. The CDR3 consists of 14 residues. Trimming cost V 2 bases and J 1 base, with 5 bases left between them. CDR3 nucleotide sequence: TGTGCCAGCAGTGAACAAGGAACTAATGAAAAACTGTTTTTT. It yields the protein CASSEQGTNEKLFF.

CDR3 coding DNA: TGTGCCAGCAGTGAGGGTGACAGGTTTGGCTACACCTTC. Translating it yields CASSEGDRFGYTF. V is TRBV25-1 and J is TRBJ1-2; tentative D call: TRBD1 (6 bases). This CDR3 has 13 residues. Germline V gene sequence: CDR1 MGHDK, CDR2 SYGVNS. The V and J ends lost 3 bases and 7 bases respectively, with 12 bases between them.

The chain employs TRBV19 and TRBJ2-7, with TRBD1 as a possible D gene (6 bases). Trimming took off 0 bases at V and 5 bases at J, with 11 bases between the two ends. Germline V gene lookup returns CDR1 LNHDA and CDR2 SQIVND (reference sequence). The CDR3 is made up of 14 amino acids. The CDR3 nucleotides read TGTGCCAGTAGTATAGATTGGACAGTGAACGAGCAGTACTTC. Amino acids: CASSIDWTVNEQYF.

This clone was detected only once. The sample contains more than one DNA sequence encoding this CDR3. This chain uses TRBV9 with TRBJ2-1, with no clear D. The V gene lost 2 bases and the J gene lost 2 bases, with 8 bases spanning the gap. CDR1 and CDR2 (germline): SGDLS, YYNGEE. CDR3 size: 14 residues. CDR3 in amino acids: CASSVGSTYNEQFF. The CDR3 DNA reads as TGTGCCAGCAGCGTGGGGTCGACCTACAATGAGCAGTTCTTC.

V and J are TRBV27 and TRBJ2-7, with D uncertain. The CDR3 runs 15 residues. V was shortened by 10 bases and J by 0 bases, with 19 bases between the two germline ends. Per the germline V gene, CDR1 is MNHEY and CDR2 is SMNVEV (reference sequence). CDR3 amino acids: CATSHGLGISYEQYF. In nucleotides, the CDR3 is TGTGCCACCTCGCACGGATTAGGTATCTCCTACGAGCAGTACTTC.